Below, 29 T cell receptor beta chains from the same sample are listed, as sequenced in a study of type 1 regulatory T cells. TCRdb redid the calling of the reads with MiXCR, one entry per CDR3 protein. The sample holds approximately 97,000 distinct CDR3 sequences, roughly a third seen once. The source material was CD4+ T cells, either the whole sample or a sorted fraction (not recorded which). All receptors come from a human donor in good health.

The chain links TRBV5-4 to TRBJ1-2; no firm D call. There are 16 residues in the CDR3. Trimming took 3 bases from V and 4 from J, leaving 19 bases between them. CDR1 is SGHNT, CDR2 YYREEE, per germline (reference sequence). The CDR3 protein is CASSSSLPVSGYGYTF. The CDR3 DNA sequence: TGTGCCAGCAGCTCCAGCCTCCCAGTCAGTGGCTATGGCTACACCTTC.

V is TRBV29-1 and J is TRBJ2-7, with a tentative D call TRBD1 (6 bases). Germline V gene lookup returns CDR1 SQVTM and CDR2 ANQGSEA. The CDR3 contains 12 residues. Trimming stripped 4 bases from V and 5 bases from J, with 12 bases between. This chain's CDR3 is CSVGRGRNEQYF. The CDR3 bases are TGCAGCGTTGGCAGGGGAAGGAACGAGCAGTACTTC.

This clonotype came up many times. This sequence joins TRBV12-3 or TRBV12-4 and TRBJ1-2, with D hard to call. This CDR3 is 12 amino acids long. V gave up 4 bases and J gave up 0 bases, with 3 bases separating them. This CDR3 reads CASSYTNYGYTF. DNA of the CDR3: TGTGCCAGCAGTTACACTAACTATGGCTACACCTTC.

This chain connects TRBV14 to TRBJ2-1; tentative D call: TRBD2 (7 bases). Germline loops: CDR1 SGHDN, CDR2 FVKESK. V was shortened by 4 bases and J by 8 bases, with 18 bases between the two germline ends. CDR3 length equals 15 residues. The CDR3 DNA follows: TGTGCCAGCAGCCGCATGGGGGCGGGAGATTATGAGCAGTTCTTC. Amino acid sequence: CASSRMGAGDYEQFF.

This rearrangement joins TRBV7-6 to TRBJ2-3, with D unresolved. V was trimmed by 4 bases and J by 0 bases, leaving 8 bases between them. This CDR3 is 14 amino acids long. Germline lookup yields CDR1 SGHVS and CDR2 FNYEAQ. The DNA for the CDR3 is TGTGCCAGCAGCTCCCGAACTAGCACAGATACGCAGTATTTT. It encodes CASSSRTSTDTQYF.

This clonotype was observed a few times. The chain recombines TRBV28 with TRBJ1-5; D is unresolved. Germline CDR1 is MDHEN and CDR2 is SYDVKM. The CDR3 covers 14 residues. V was clipped by 2 bases and J by 5 bases, with 10 bases between them. CDR3 residues: CASSLGDNDQPQHF. The CDR3 DNA sequence: TGTGCCAGCAGTTTAGGAGACAACGATCAGCCCCAGCATTTT.

The chain carries TRBV9 and TRBJ2-6, with D possibly being TRBD2 (6 bases). From germline, CDR1 is SGDLS and CDR2 YYNGEE. The CDR3 is made up of 15 amino acids. V lost 1 base to trimming and J lost 2 bases, with 7 bases between them. CDR3 nucleotide sequence: TGTGCCAGCAGCGTACCGGGGGCTGGGGCCAACGTCCTGACTTTC. Its protein product is CASSVPGAGANVLTF.

In this sample, this clonotype turned up a few times. This chain uses TRBV6-1 with TRBJ2-1; tentative D call: TRBD2 (5 bases). This CDR3 comprises 15 residues. V shed 3 bases and J shed 0 bases, with 9 bases lying between them. Germline assignment: CDR1 MNHNS and CDR2 SASEGT. The CDR3 sequence is CASSEVAPSYNEQFF. The CDR3 DNA follows: TGTGCCAGCAGTGAGGTAGCGCCCTCCTACAATGAGCAGTTCTTC.

The chain links TRBV29-1 to TRBJ1-4; D not certain. Germline CDR1 is SQVTM and CDR2 is ANQGSEA. The CDR3 runs 14 residues. Trimming pared 4 bases from V and 1 base from J, leaving 10 bases between. CDR3: CSVARGRTNEKLFF. The CDR3 DNA reads TGCAGCGTTGCACGGGGAAGAACTAATGAAAAACTGTTTTTT.

This clonotype was recorded a few times. The chain employs TRBV5-1 and TRBJ2-1; tentatively, D is TRBD1 (9 bases). CDR1 and CDR2 from the germline V gene are SGHRS and YFSETQ. The CDR3 has 17 amino acids. V lost 7 bases to trimming and J lost 0 bases, with 20 bases between them. CDR3 in amino acids: CASGTGRLAGSYNEQFF. In nucleotides, the CDR3 is TGCGCCAGCGGGACAGGGCGGCTAGCGGGCTCCTACAATGAGCAGTTCTTC.

This clonotype was counted between two and nine times. This chain links TRBV20-1 with TRBJ1-4; TRBD1 agrees at 7 bases. V was pared by 6 bases and J by 3 bases, with 7 bases of the junction left unmatched. The germline gives CDR1 DFQATT, CDR2 SNEGSKA (reference sequence). The CDR3 consists of 14 residues. This CDR3 reads CSAPADRANEKLFF. CDR3 nucleotide sequence: TGCAGTGCGCCGGCAGACAGGGCTAATGAAAAACTGTTTTTT.

Worth noting for this clonotype: One end of the junction fails to match germline, which may point to a read error. The chain recombines TRBV28 with TRBJ1-2, with TRBD1 matching 11 bases. CDR1 is MDHEN, CDR2 SYDVKM, per germline. The CDR3 covers 17 residues. The CDR3 DNA follows: TGTACCAGCAGTTTCCTACCTACCGGGACAGGGGGCTATGGCTACACCTTC. Translated: CTSSFLPTGTGGYGYTF.

The rearrangement joins TRBV20-1 to TRBJ1-4; 8 bases are a match to TRBD1. The CDR3 totals 16 residues. Unmatched junction bases numbered 7, after V lost 1 base and J lost 3 bases. Germline V gene sequence: CDR1 DFQATT, CDR2 SNEGSKA (reference sequence). The DNA for the CDR3 is TGCAGTGCTAGAGGTCCCCAGGGACAGGCTAATGAAAAACTGTTTTTT. Its protein is CSARGPQGQANEKLFF.

V is TRBV12-3 or TRBV12-4 and J is TRBJ1-6; D ambiguous. The CDR3 consists of 18 residues. Trimming removed 3 bases from V and 0 bases from J, with 15 bases in between. The CDR3 bases are TGTGCCAGCAGTTTCCGACCGACCTTGAGCTCCTATAATTCACCCCTCCACTTT. This encodes CASSFRPTLSSYNSPLHF.

In DNA, the CDR3 is TGCGCCAGCAGCTTGGACGGGCGGGCAGATACGCAGTATTTT. Protein sequence: CASSLDGRADTQYF. The chain links TRBV5-1 to TRBJ2-3; D is possibly TRBD2 (5 bases). The CDR3 extends over 14 amino acids. In germline, CDR1 is SGHRS, CDR2 YFSETQ. V was cut by 0 bases and J by 4 bases, with 9 bases left in between. Using reference TRBV5-1 and TRBJ2-3 for the parts outside the CDR3, the full variable domain is KAGVTQTPRYLIKTRGQQVTLSCSPISGHRSVSWYQQTPGQGLQFLFEYFSETQRNKGNFPGRFSGRQFSNSRSEMNVSTLELGDSALYLCASSLDGRADTQYFGPGTRLTVL.

The rearrangement uses TRBV20-1 and TRBJ2-1; a weak D match, TRBD2 (6 bases). Germline CDR1 reads DFQATT; CDR2 reads SNEGSKA (reference sequence). Trimming took 5 bases from V and 4 from J, leaving 21 bases between them. This CDR3 is 16 amino acids long. CDR3 protein: CSALEILGGPYNEQFF. CDR3 nucleotides: TGCAGTGCTCTCGAGATTTTAGGAGGGCCTTACAATGAGCAGTTCTTC.

The rearrangement uses TRBV7-8 and TRBJ2-6; D ambiguous. The V gene lost 5 bases and the J gene lost 4 bases, with 27 bases spanning the gap. Germline values: CDR1 SGHVS, CDR2 FQNEAQ. The CDR3 runs 20 residues. The CDR3 sequence is CASSQRPLEEGREGANVLTF. The CDR3 nucleotides are TGTGCCAGCAGCCAAAGACCCCTAGAAGAAGGGCGTGAAGGGGCCAACGTCCTGACTTTC.

This chain joins TRBV24-1 and TRBJ2-3; no clear D gene. V was clipped by 4 bases and J by 2 bases, with 6 bases between them. The CDR3 sequence is 13 residues long. Germline assignment: CDR1 KGHDR and CDR2 SFDVKD. In DNA form, the CDR3 reads TGTGCCACCAGTGAAGAAAACACAGATACGCAGTATTTT. It specifies CATSEENTDTQYF.

The rearrangement uses TRBV2 and TRBJ1-2; 8 nucleotides match TRBD1. V shed 6 bases, J shed 8 bases, and the junction held 8 bases outside the gene matches. The germline CDR1 and CDR2 sequences are SNHLY and FYNNEI. This CDR3 comprises 13 residues. CDR3 amino acids: CASRTGGSRGYTF. The CDR3 DNA follows: TGTGCCAGCAGAACAGGGGGAAGTAGGGGCTACACCTTC.

The rearrangement joins TRBV11-2 to TRBJ1-1, with TRBD1 identical over 8 bases. This CDR3 is 14 amino acids long. Per germline, CDR1 SGHAT and CDR2 FQNNGV. V shed 5 bases and J 1 base; nucleotides not matched to a gene: 3. The CDR3 reads CASSQGTGNTEAFF. The CDR3 nucleotides are TGTGCCAGCAGCCAAGGGACAGGGAACACTGAAGCTTTCTTT.

This clonotype was picked up a small number of times. The rearrangement uses TRBV11-2 and TRBJ2-7, with no clear D. The V gene lost 5 bases and the J gene lost 3 bases, with 14 bases spanning the gap. The CDR3 runs to 14 residues. Germline V lookup: CDR1 SGHAT, CDR2 FQNNGV. CDR3 sequence: CASSRVAAIYEQYF. CDR3 sequence (DNA): TGTGCCAGCAGCCGAGTGGCCGCCATCTACGAGCAGTACTTC. Together with reference TRBV11-2 and TRBJ2-7, the CDR3 gives the full variable domain: EAGVAQSPRYKIIEKRQSVAFWCNPISGHATLYWYQQILGQGPKLLIQFQNNGVVDDSQLPKDRFSAERLKGVDSTLKIQPAKLEDSAVYLCASSRVAAIYEQYFGPGTRLTVT.

The chain carries TRBV19 and TRBJ1-1; tentative D call: TRBD1 (5 bases). Trimming shortened V by 3 bases and J by 6 bases, and 11 bases separated the two germline ends. From germline, CDR1 is LNHDA and CDR2 SQIVND (reference sequence). CDR3 length: 13 residues. CDR3 nucleotide sequence: TGTGCCAGTAGTATCTGGGGCGTGCCTGAAGCTTTCTTT. The encoded protein is CASSIWGVPEAFF.

The chain carries TRBV5-1 and TRBJ2-6; perhaps TRBD2 as D (6 bases). Looked up from germline, CDR1 is SGHRS and CDR2 is YFSETQ. CDR3 length equals 15 residues. Trimming stripped 1 base from V and 2 bases from J, with 7 bases between. DNA of the CDR3: TGCGCCAGCAGCTTGACTAGCCCTGGGGCCAACGTCCTGACTTTC. Translated, it gives CASSLTSPGANVLTF.

V is TRBV15 and J is TRBJ2-7; D call uncertain. The CDR3 is 13 amino acids. CDR1 is LNHNV and CDR2 is YYDKDF in the germline V gene (reference sequence). V shed 1 base and J shed 0 bases, with 4 bases lying between them. CDR3 coding DNA: TGTGCCACCAGCAGAGGGGACTCCTACGAGCAGTACTTC. Protein: CATSRGDSYEQYF.

This clonotype was found a few times. The rearrangement uses TRBV7-2 and TRBJ2-3, with D unresolved. Germline V lookup: CDR1 SGHTA, CDR2 FQGNSA. CDR3 length equals 12 residues. Trimming left V 1 base short and J 5 bases short, with 4 bases between. The DNA of the CDR3 is TGTGCCAGCAGCTTAGTGGGAGATACGCAGTATTTT. It encodes CASSLVGDTQYF.

The chain carries TRBV6-6 and TRBJ2-7; no definite D call. Looked up from germline, CDR1 is MNHNY and CDR2 is SVGAGI (reference sequence). This CDR3 comprises 11 residues. V dropped 0 bases and J dropped 6 bases, with 3 bases sitting between them. DNA of the CDR3: TGTGCCAGCAGTTACTCCAGCGAGCAGTACTTC. Its protein product is CASSYSSEQYF.

Here the CDR3 DNA reads TGTGCCAGCAGTTTTCTGGCGGATTACAATGAGCAGTTCTTC. Encoded protein: CASSFLADYNEQFF. This rearrangement joins TRBV12-3 or TRBV12-4 to TRBJ2-1; D unclear. This CDR3 is 14 amino acids long. V was pared by 3 bases and J by 4 bases, with 10 bases between.

This clonotype was found a few times. This rearrangement joins TRBV7-8 to TRBJ1-6; TRBD1 is a possible D gene (5 bases). The CDR3 contains 17 residues. Germline V CDR1 and CDR2: SGHVS, FQNEAQ. V lost 4 bases and J 7 bases, leaving 20 bases between the germline ends. This CDR3 reads CASSSATGAGYNSPLHF. The CDR3 DNA is TGTGCCAGCAGCTCGGCCACCGGGGCAGGGTACAATTCACCCCTCCACTTT.

This CDR3 is CASTREGLNTGELFF. The CDR3 DNA follows: TGTGCCAGCACACGGGAGGGCCTGAACACCGGGGAGCTGTTTTTT. This chain uses TRBV6-1 with TRBJ2-2; 8 bases fit TRBD2. The germline V gene has CDR1 MNHNS and CDR2 SASEGT. The J segment lost 1 base and the V segment lost 7 bases, leaving 5 bases of the junction unmatched. This CDR3 region has 15 residues.